The 11 T cell receptor beta chains listed next were all sequenced from one sample in a study of T cells in women clearing cervical HPV infection. Repertoires were generated with immunoSEQ multiplex PCR, while TCRdb's copy carries only in-frame clones and drops some. Its listing shows about 36,000 clones. What was sequenced was blood buffy coat. The receptors were sampled from a woman aged 18-70 years with a cervical HPV16 infection that either progressed to CIN3+ or cleared (not recorded which).

By frequency, this clone registers medium-sized (0.01 to 0.1%). The read ends 3 residues early relative to the CDR3; the germline J gene fills the gap. The J gene is TRBJ1-2, the V gene TRBV10-3, with TRBD1 as a possible D gene (6 bases). The CDR3 consists of 14 residues. The germline V gene encodes CDR1 ENHRY and CDR2 SYGVKD. Deletions cut 0 bases from V and 4 bases from J, with 9 bases between. The CDR3 sequence is CAISESTGGYGYTF. CDR3 bases read: TGTGCCATCAGTGAGTCGACAGGTGGCTATGGC.

Points on this clone: Read coverage stops 3 residues before the CDR3 terminus; the germline J gene supplies the remainder. This chain connects TRBV7-3 to TRBJ2-1; 13 nucleotides agree with TRBD2. V was pared by 5 bases and J by 8 bases, with 9 bases of the junction left unmatched. Germline loops: CDR1 SGHTA, CDR2 FQGTGA. The CDR3 loop spans 16 amino acids. CDR3 bases read: TGTGCCAGCAGCACTACTGGACTAGCGGGAGCACATGAG. This encodes CASSTTGLAGAHE. The full-length CDR3 reads as CASSTTGLAGAHEQFF.

With regard to this clone: With the read ending 3 residues before the CDR3 end, the germline J gene is used to fill in that end. J is TRBJ2-7 and V is TRBV20-1; D may be TRBD1 (6 bases). Germline V lookup: CDR1 DFQATT, CDR2 SNEGSKA (reference sequence). V lost 4 bases and J lost 4, with 20 bases in between. This CDR3 is built from 15 residues. The CDR3 bases that were read are TGCAGTGCTAATGCCTTTGAAGGACAGCGTTACGAG. Encoded protein: CSANAFEGQRYE. The full CDR3 protein reads CSANAFEGQRYEQYF.

Points on this clone: The read gets to within 3 residues of the CDR3 end, and the germline J gene fills in the rest. J is TRBJ1-2 and V is TRBV14, with a possible D match to TRBD1 (5 bases). Germline CDR1 reads SGHDN; CDR2 reads FVKESK. Trimming took 2 bases from V and 4 from J, leaving 14 bases between them. The CDR3 has 15 amino acids. The CDR3 DNA, read in part, is TGTGCCAGCAGCCAACTTGACAGTCTGAGCTATGGC. Its translation: CASSQLDSLSYG. The whole CDR3 is CASSQLDSLSYGYTF.

The chain's CDR3 is CASRPLGSVNEQYF. CDR3 bases read: TGTGCCAGCAGGCCTTTAGGGTCTGTAAACGAG. The chain links TRBV2 to TRBJ2-7, with D uncertain. The CDR3 end is not reached by the read, which stops 3 residues before it; the germline J gene fills it in. CDR1 and CDR2 (germline): SNHLY, FYNNEI. With 6 bases removed from V and 5 bases from J, the gap between germline ends came to 17 bases. The CDR3 length is 14 residues.

Details on this clone: The CDR3 extends 3 residues past the end of the read, so its final part is completed from the germline J gene. The rearrangement joins TRBV2 to TRBJ1-5, with 9 bases identical to TRBD1. CDR1 SNHLY and CDR2 FYNNEI come from the germline V gene. There are 14 residues in the CDR3. V was pared by 6 bases and J by 7 bases, with 7 bases of the junction left unmatched. CDR3 bases read: TGTGCCAGCAGCCAGACAGGGGGAGTGCAGCCC. Residues: CASSQTGGVQP. The complete CDR3 protein is CASSQTGGVQPQHF.

Worth noting for this clone: The CDR3 end is not reached by the read, which stops 3 residues before it; the germline J gene fills it in. V is TRBV19 and J is TRBJ1-4, with TRBD1 as a possible D gene (5 bases). Trimming removed 0 bases at V and 8 bases at J, with 16 bases between. The CDR3 runs 16 residues. Germline V CDR1 and CDR2: LNHDA, SQIVND (reference sequence). CDR3 DNA (partial): TGTGCCAGTAGTATAGATCGAACCGGAAGGGGAGAAAAA. It codes for CASSIDRTGRGEK. From start to end, the CDR3 is CASSIDRTGRGEKLFF.

For this clone: One end of the junction varies from germline; a read error may be responsible. The CDR3 end falls 3 residues outside the read, so it is completed with the germline J gene. The V gene is TRBV5-5, the J gene TRBJ2-7, with D possibly matching TRBD1 (6 bases). Germline assignment: CDR1 SGHKS and CDR2 YYEKEE (reference sequence). This CDR3 spans 15 amino acids. CDR3 bases read: TGTGCCGGCAGCTTGGAGGACAGCCTAACCTACGAG. Its translation is CAGSLEDSLTYE. The CDR3 as a whole reads CAGSLEDSLTYEQYF.

In regard to this clone: The read gets to within 3 residues of the CDR3 end, and the germline J gene fills in the rest. The genes are TRBV29-1 and TRBJ2-6, with D unresolved. Between the trimmed V and J ends, which lost 4 bases and 2 bases, there was a span of 9 bases. This CDR3 spans 14 amino acids. In germline, CDR1 is SQVTM, CDR2 ANQGSEA. CDR3 loop: CSVGAAPGANVLTF. Incomplete CDR3 DNA: TGCAGCGTTGGGGCCGCTCCTGGGGCCAACGTC.

In regard to this clone: The read ends 3 residues early relative to the CDR3; the germline J gene fills the gap. The rearrangement links TRBV7-2 to TRBJ1-1, with D unresolved. V was clipped by 1 base and J by 1 base, with 7 bases between them. The CDR3 loop spans 14 amino acids. The germline V gene has CDR1 SGHTA and CDR2 FQGNSA. The CDR3 loop is CASSLGAGNTEAFF. The CDR3 bases that were read are TGTGCCAGCAGCTTAGGGGCGGGGAACACTGAA.

In regard to this clone: The read finishes 3 residues shy of the CDR3 end, and the germline J gene is used to complete it. The chain recombines TRBV7-2 with TRBJ2-3, with 8 bases fitting TRBD2. Germline CDR1 reads SGHTA; CDR2 reads FQGNSA. The CDR3 runs 15 residues. V dropped 5 bases and J dropped 4; count of bases not matched to a gene: 8. The CDR3 is CASSRTSGFADTQYF. CDR3 bases read: TGTGCCAGCAGCCGAACTAGCGGCTTCGCAGATACG.